One and the same sample provided the 19 T cell receptor beta chains below, sequenced in a study of blood T cell repertoires in COVID-19. Assay: immunoSEQ multiplex PCR; the TCRdb copy retains only in-frame clones and omits some. The sample consists of approximately 280,000 clones, approximately 83% of them appearing once. The sample consisted of peripheral blood. These receptor sequences come from an older woman with acute or convalescent COVID-19.

This clone was recorded a few times. The rearrangement links TRBV6-6 to TRBJ2-7; D perhaps matches TRBD2 (6 bases). The CDR3 contains 13 residues. V lost 7 bases to trimming and J lost 0 bases, with 10 bases between them. Germline V gene lookup returns CDR1 MNHNY and CDR2 SVGAGI (reference sequence). CDR3 DNA sequence: TGTGCCAGCAAAGGGACTCCCTCCTACGAGCAGTACTTC. It encodes CASKGTPSYEQYF.

This clone was observed a handful of times. The rearrangement links TRBV7-8 to TRBJ2-3; possible D gene TRBD1, 5 bases. This CDR3 region has 15 residues. Germline V gene lookup returns CDR1 SGHVS and CDR2 FQNEAQ. The ends were cut back, 5 bases at V and 0 bases at J, with 12 bases in the middle. This chain's CDR3 is CASSVEGVSTDTQYF. The DNA of the CDR3 is TGTGCCAGCAGCGTCGAAGGGGTTAGCACAGATACGCAGTATTTT.

This clone was observed a single time. This chain joins TRBV5-1 and TRBJ2-1, with D possibly being TRBD2 (6 bases). Germline CDR1 is SGHRS and CDR2 is YFSETQ. This CDR3 has 17 residues. The V and J ends lost 8 bases and 0 bases respectively, with 21 bases between them. Written as DNA, the CDR3 is TGCGCCAGAGCCCCAACCGGGACTTCGAGCTCCTACAATGAGCAGTTCTTC. It codes for CARAPTGTSSSYNEQFF.

The V call is TRBV5-1, the J call TRBJ2-1; TRBD1 matches 7 bases. Germline V gene lookup returns CDR1 SGHRS and CDR2 YFSETQ. Losses at the gene ends were 8 bases for V and 4 bases for J; bases not matched to a gene: 9. The CDR3 contains 14 residues. The CDR3 nucleotides are TGCGCCAGTCGACAGGGTCAGCCTTACAATGAGCAGTTCTTC. It is translated as CASRQGQPYNEQFF.

The chain carries TRBV6-1 and TRBJ2-5, with D hard to call. The germline gives CDR1 MNHNS, CDR2 SASEGT. V dropped 3 bases and J dropped 2 bases, with 4 bases sitting between them. The CDR3 extends over 12 amino acids. The CDR3, as DNA: TGTGCCAGCAGTGACGTGCAAGAGACCCAGTACTTC. It translates to CASSDVQETQYF.

The chain links TRBV12-3 or TRBV12-4 to TRBJ1-2; D perhaps matches TRBD1 (6 bases). This CDR3 is 12 amino acids long. Trimming shortened V by 7 bases and J by 6 bases, and 12 bases separated the two germline ends. The CDR3: CASTLTGDGYTF. As DNA, the CDR3 is TGTGCCAGCACCTTGACAGGAGATGGCTACACCTTC.

V usage is TRBV2 and J usage is TRBJ1-5, with a possible D match to TRBD1 (5 bases). Per the germline V gene, CDR1 is SNHLY and CDR2 is FYNNEI. The CDR3 is 14 residues long. With 5 bases removed from V and 1 base from J, the gap between germline ends came to 9 bases. The CDR3 region has the DNA TGTGCCAGCAGTAGGGGCGGCAGCAATCAGCCCCAGCATTTT. The encoded protein is CASSRGGSNQPQHF.

V gene TRBV5-4 combines with J gene TRBJ2-7, with 7 bases matching TRBD1. The CDR3 loop spans 16 amino acids. V lost 5 bases and J lost 4; bases outside the gene matches: 15. The germline CDR1 and CDR2 sequences are SGHNT and YYREEE (reference sequence). The CDR3 DNA reads as TGTGCCAGCAGTCCGTCACCCGGGACAGCGATTTACGAGCAGTACTTC. Its protein product is CASSPSPGTAIYEQYF. Looking up the rest from reference TRBV5-4 and TRBJ2-7 gives the full variable domain: ETGVTQSPTHLIKTRGQQVTLRCSSQSGHNTVSWYQQALGQGPQFIFQYYREEENGRGNFPPRFSGLQFPNYSSELNVNALELDDSALYLCASSPSPGTAIYEQYFGPGTRLTVT.

The chain couples TRBV4-1 to TRBJ1-4, with unresolved D. V lost 4 bases and J lost 5, with 17 bases in between. CDR1 MGHRA and CDR2 YSYEKL come from the germline V gene. This CDR3 contains 16 residues. The CDR3 region has the DNA TGCGCCAGCAGCCTATCCCATCGAGGGTTGAATGAAAAACTGTTTTTT. It encodes CASSLSHRGLNEKLFF.

The chain uses TRBV6-5 and TRBJ2-1; 10 nucleotides match TRBD1. The CDR3 extends over 14 amino acids. V dropped 6 bases and J dropped 8; count of bases not matched to a gene: 7. The germline V gene has CDR1 MNHEY and CDR2 SVGAGI. The CDR3 sequence is CASRTGGVGDEQFF. The DNA for the CDR3 is TGTGCCAGCAGGACAGGGGGCGTTGGTGATGAGCAGTTCTTC.

The V call is TRBV7-9, the J call TRBJ1-4; the D is unclear. Germline V gene data show CDR1 as SEHNR and CDR2 as FQNEAQ (reference sequence). Deletions cut 3 bases from V and 5 bases from J, with 7 bases between. This CDR3 has 13 residues. In nucleotides, the CDR3 is TGTGCCAGCAGCTTTGAGCTCAATGAAAAACTGTTTTTT. Translating gives CASSFELNEKLFF.

V gene TRBV30 combines with J gene TRBJ1-1; 8 nucleotides align to TRBD1. The CDR3 sequence is 12 residues long. The germline CDR1 and CDR2 sequences are GTSNPN and SVGIG (reference sequence). J was trimmed by 7 bases and V by 4 bases; bases with no gene match: 5. The CDR3 coding sequence is TGTGCCTGGAAAAGTGGGACAGGTGAAGCTTTCTTT. It translates to CAWKSGTGEAFF. Together with reference TRBV30 and TRBJ1-1, the CDR3 gives the full variable domain: SQTIHQWPATLVQPVGSPLSLECTVEGTSNPNLYWYRQAAGRGLQLLFYSVGIGQISSEVPQNLSASRPQDRQFILSSKKLLLSDSGFYLCAWKSGTGEAFFGQGTRLTVV.

The chain combines TRBV5-1 with TRBJ1-1; TRBD1 aligns across 7 bases. Trimming at V came to 5 bases and at J to 0 bases, leaving 10 bases not matched to a gene. The CDR3 spans 16 residues. CDR1 and CDR2 (germline): SGHRS, YFSETQ. In nucleotides, the CDR3 is TGCGCCAGCAGTCCGACAGGGTATGGGTTGAACACTGAAGCTTTCTTT. Translated, it gives CASSPTGYGLNTEAFF.

The chain carries TRBV29-1 and TRBJ2-1; D is perhaps TRBD2 (5 bases). The germline V and J ends were trimmed by 3 bases and 10 bases, with 13 bases remaining between them. Per germline, CDR1 SQVTM and CDR2 ANQGSEA. This CDR3 spans 12 amino acids. The CDR3 DNA follows: TGCAGCGTTGAGCGGACTCGAGGGGAGCAGTTCTTC. It translates to CSVERTRGEQFF.

The chain combines TRBV5-1 with TRBJ1-1, with D unresolved. Germline-derived CDR1 and CDR2 are SGHRS and YFSETQ. This CDR3 comprises 12 residues. V lost 4 bases and J 7 bases, leaving 11 bases between the germline ends. The CDR3 loop reads CASSASFSEAFF. As DNA, the CDR3 is TGCGCCAGCAGCGCAAGTTTCAGTGAAGCTTTCTTT.

This chain joins TRBV10-2 and TRBJ2-5; 7 bases match TRBD2. Unmatched junction bases numbered 8, after V lost 2 bases and J lost 2 bases. CDR3 length: 16 residues. Germline values: CDR1 WSHSY, CDR2 SAAADI. The CDR3 spells CASSERRASGQETQYF. In DNA form, the CDR3 reads TGCGCCAGCAGTGAGCGACGGGCTAGCGGTCAAGAGACCCAGTACTTC.

The gene calls are TRBV13 and TRBJ1-1, with D possibly TRBD1 on 5 matching bases. The CDR3 covers 16 residues. The V and J ends lost 5 bases and 7 bases respectively, with 23 bases between them. Germline V CDR1 and CDR2: PRHDT, FYEKMQ (reference sequence). DNA of the CDR3: TGTGCCAGCAGCGGAGGGATAGGGGCAGGGTGGAGTGAAGCTTTCTTT. It translates to CASSGGIGAGWSEAFF. Full variable domain (missing parts from reference TRBV13 and TRBJ1-1): AAGVIQSPRHLIKEKRETATLKCYPIPRHDTVYWYQQGPGQDPQFLISFYEKMQSDKGSIPDRFSAQQFSDYHSELNMSSLELGDSALYFCASSGGIGAGWSEAFFGQGTRLTVV.

The V and J genes are TRBV2 and TRBJ1-1, with D tentatively TRBD1 (6 bases). Germline lookup yields CDR1 SNHLY and CDR2 FYNNEI. The V and J ends lost 5 bases and 8 bases respectively, with 12 bases between them. This CDR3 comprises 12 residues. CDR3 in DNA: TGTGCCAGCAGTAAAGGCCAGGGGGAAGCTTTCTTT. Protein sequence: CASSKGQGEAFF. Together with reference TRBV2 and TRBJ1-1, the CDR3 gives the full variable domain: EPEVTQTPSHQVTQMGQEVILRCVPISNHLYFYWYRQILGQKVEFLVSFYNNEISEKSEIFDDQFSVERPDGSNFTLKIRSTKLEDSAMYFCASSKGQGEAFFGQGTRLTVV.

V gene TRBV5-6 combines with J gene TRBJ2-5; possible D gene TRBD2, 6 bases. This CDR3 comprises 15 residues. Trimming cost V 4 bases and J 2 bases, with 15 bases left between them. Germline-derived CDR1 and CDR2 are SGHDT and YYEEEE. DNA of the CDR3: TGTGCCAGCAGCCCAAATGCGGGGACGCAAGAGACCCAGTACTTC. This translates into CASSPNAGTQETQYF.